Below, one TCR beta chain is given with its context. This specimen comes from a study of T cell changes during pregnancy in multiple sclerosis. This CDR3 region has 14 residues. Germline CDR1 is SNHLY and CDR2 is FYNNEI. V was shortened by 2 bases and J by 4 bases, with 11 bases between the two germline ends. Clones were read by immunoSEQ multiplex PCR, and TCRdb kept only the in-frame ones, dropping some. The table includes about 44,000 clones, approximately 96% detected once. The source was peripheral blood, collected in the second trimester of pregnancy. The origin of this receptor is a female donor with multiple sclerosis, enrolled in a pregnancy study. This chain joins TRBV2 and TRBJ2-5; D is perhaps TRBD1 (6 bases). Here the CDR3 reads CASSEQGNGETQYF. The DNA for the CDR3 is TGTGCCAGCAGTGAACAGGGGAACGGAGAGACCCAGTACTTC.